This T cell receptor beta chain was recorded in a study of T cell repertoires in cytomegalovirus infection. Study-wide background: Evidence of both CMV infection and a matching HLA type came from public TCR beta signatures.

This clonotype was found a few times. Its antigen is unidentified. Study-wide results and caveats: Summed public TCR beta family frequency identified CMV carriers bearing the relevant HLA. It was HLA-C-restricted CMV-specific TCR beta clonotypes that dominated the response ex vivo.

V shed 2 bases, J shed 4 bases, and the junction held 4 bases outside the gene matches. Germline CDR1 reads LGHNA; CDR2 reads YSLEER. The CDR3 extends over 15 amino acids. MiXCR, applied by TCRdb to the reads, yields one record per CDR3 protein. Of about 360,000 distinct CDR3 sequences detected, less than 20% appear once; the ten largest clones hold 7.5% to 9%. The chain employs TRBV4-3 and TRBJ1-1; 10 bases agree with TRBD1. Specimen: PBMCs. The receptor was isolated from a human donor in good health (CMV status not recorded). Some clones in this sample may be carry-over from other donors' samples. CDR3 nucleotides: TGCGCCAGCAGCCAACCGGGACAGGGGATCACTGAAGCTTTCTTT. This gives the protein CASSQPGQGITEAFF.